This T cell receptor beta chain was observed in a study of blood T cell repertoires in COVID-19. CDR1 is KGHDR, CDR2 SFDVKD, per germline. V was clipped by 3 bases and J by 6 bases; unmatched bases: 7. This CDR3 has 15 residues. In the source study's methods: It was from reference gene primer amplification that nucleated cell counts were estimated. Profiling relied on immunoSEQ multiplex PCR, and the TCRdb table lists in-frame clones only, not all of them. That table gives V, J and clone size, and the DNA gave D and trimming. The profile covers roughly 100,000 clones, with 65% to 90% appearing a single time and about 3.9% taken by the ten largest. This clone was seen more than once but under ten times.

This receptor was identified in a middle-aged man with acute or convalescent COVID-19. What was sequenced was peripheral blood. The J gene is TRBJ1-5, the V gene TRBV24-1, with 7 bases identical to TRBD1. For the CDR3, the DNA is TGTGCCACCAGTGATGGGGTGACAGGGCCTCAGCCCCAGCATTTT. Its translation: CATSDGVTGPQPQHF.